These T cell receptor beta chains were read from a single sample in a study of CD8 T cells in Susac syndrome. Each CDR3 protein is one row after TCRdb ran MiXCR on the immunoSEQ multiplex PCR reads. The data show 300,000 or so distinct CDR3 sequences, 92% seen once. Sample: CD4+ T cells from PBMCs. All receptors come from a human donor with multiple sclerosis. CDR3s include the opening cysteine and the closing phenylalanine or tryptophan. The D gene is left open where the match is weak. Part of the rows lack a size; the others show once, few, many or a class for expanded clones.

TRBV2,TRBJ2-7,NA,NA,12,CASRQDSYEQYF,TGTGCCAGCAGACAGGACTCCTACGAGCAGTACTTC
TRBV30,TRBJ2-2,NA,NA,13,CAWQRGNTGELFF,TGTGCCTGGCAAAGGGGGAACACCGGGGAGCTGTTTTTT
TRBV7-3,TRBJ2-2,NA,NA,16,CASSLTQAGETGELFF,TGTGCCAGCAGCTTAACCCAAGCAGGGGAGACCGGGGAGCTGTTTTTT
TRBV2,TRBJ1-1,TRBD1,NA,14,CASSLQGGPTEAFF,TGTGCCAGCAGTTTACAGGGGGGCCCCACTGAAGCTTTCTTT
TRBV12-5,TRBJ2-5,TRBD2,NA,15,CASRPSGGVMQTQYF,TGTGCCTCGCGCCCTAGCGGGGGGGTAATGCAGACCCAGTACTTC
TRBV28,TRBJ1-2,TRBD1,once,16,CASTLTDLQGTYGYTF,TGTGCCAGCACCCTAACGGACCTACAGGGGACATATGGCTACACCTTC
TRBV20-1,TRBJ2-1,NA,NA,14,CSASRGLSYNEQFF,TGCAGTGCCAGTCGGGGGCTCTCCTACAATGAGCAGTTCTTC
TRBV12-3/TRBV12-4,TRBJ2-7,NA,few,12,CASSLGRYEQYF,TGTGCCAGCAGTTTAGGGAGATACGAGCAGTACTTC
TRBV5-1,TRBJ1-1,TRBD1,NA,16,CASSLDGTGGRTEAFF,TGCGCCAGCAGCTTGGACGGGACAGGGGGCCGTACTGAAGCTTTCTTT
TRBV6-1,TRBJ2-5,NA,NA,15,CASSAARTRVETQYF,TGTGCCAGCAGCGCGGCGCGGACCCGAGTGGAGACCCAGTACTTC
TRBV27,TRBJ1-5,NA,NA,15,CASKSGAYSNQPQHF,TGTGCCAGTAAATCAGGTGCCTATAGCAATCAGCCCCAGCATTTT
TRBV9,TRBJ2-1,TRBD2,NA,18,CASSVGRGAGGLYNEQFF,TGTGCCAGCAGCGTCGGAAGAGGAGCGGGGGGCCTTTACAATGAGCAGTTCTTC
TRBV3-1,TRBJ2-1,TRBD1,NA,16,CASSQGRDRNNNEQFF,TGTGCCAGCAGCCAAGGCCGGGACAGGAATAACAATGAGCAGTTCTTC
TRBV5-4,TRBJ2-7,NA,NA,15,CASSLTGQRRYEQYF,TGTGCCAGCAGCTTGACGGGCCAAAGGCGGTACGAGCAGTACTTC
TRBV19,TRBJ2-7,TRBD2,once,15,CASRPKRGGLYEQYF,TGTGCCAGTAGGCCCAAGCGGGGGGGCCTCTACGAGCAGTACTTC
TRBV7-9,TRBJ2-7,TRBD2,NA,15,CASSFMGAGGAEQYF,TGTGCCAGCAGCTTTATGGGAGCGGGAGGTGCCGAGCAGTACTTC
TRBV2,TRBJ1-2,TRBD1,NA,16,CASSEGTGVLGYGYTF,TGTGCCAGCAGTGAAGGGACAGGGGTCTTAGGCTATGGCTACACCTTC
TRBV19,TRBJ2-1,NA,NA,14,CASRTHYGYNEQFF,TGTGCCAGTAGGACCCATTACGGATACAATGAGCAGTTCTTC
TRBV5-1,TRBJ2-3,NA,NA,14,CASSSTGHTDTQYF,TGCGCCAGCAGCTCGACCGGCCACACAGATACGCAGTATTTT
TRBV19,TRBJ1-2,TRBD1,once,15,CASSAPQGAKYGYTF,TGTGCCAGTAGTGCACCACAGGGGGCGAAATATGGCTACACCTTC
TRBV6-4,TRBJ2-2,NA,NA,15,CASPRTPLNTGELFF,TGTGCCAGCCCTAGGACTCCTCTAAACACCGGGGAGCTGTTTTTT
TRBV20-1,TRBJ2-1,NA,NA,16,CSAPGGGNTVHSEQFF,TGCAGTGCCCCAGGAGGGGGGAATACAGTGCATAGTGAGCAGTTCTTC
TRBV5-1,TRBJ2-7,NA,NA,19,CASSLYVRTALGRSYEQYF,TGCGCCAGCAGCTTGTACGTCCGGACAGCGCTGGGGCGATCCTACGAGCAGTACTTC
TRBV20-1,TRBJ1-2,TRBD1,once,13,CSARGQGERGYTF,TGCAGTGCTAGAGGACAGGGTGAGAGGGGCTACACCTTC
TRBV30,TRBJ1-1,TRBD1,NA,11,CAWGGQAEAFF,TGTGCCTGGGGTGGACAGGCTGAAGCTTTCTTT
TRBV25-1,TRBJ1-2,NA,NA,13,CASSLGGSYGYTF,TGTGCCAGTAGCCTTGGGGGCAGCTATGGCTACACCTTC
TRBV20-1,TRBJ2-3,TRBD2,NA,13,CSATAGGQDTQYF,TGCAGTGCTACCGCGGGGGGGCAAGATACGCAGTATTTT
TRBV6-5,TRBJ2-7,NA,NA,14,CASGWTANSYEQYF,TGTGCCAGCGGATGGACAGCCAACTCCTACGAGCAGTACTTC
TRBV7-2,TRBJ2-2,NA,NA,15,CASSLEGRATGELFF,TGTGCCAGCAGCTTAGAAGGTCGTGCCACCGGGGAGCTGTTTTTT
TRBV9,TRBJ1-6,NA,NA,14,CASSSGPENSPLHF,TGTGCCAGCAGCTCGGGACCGGAGAATTCACCCCTCCACTTT
TRBV3-1,TRBJ2-5,NA,NA,14,CASSQGWSQETQYF,TGTGCCAGCAGCCAAGGCTGGTCCCAGGAGACCCAGTACTTC
TRBV20-1,TRBJ2-7,TRBD2,NA,14,CSAGKLAGEDEQYF,TGCAGTGCTGGAAAACTAGCGGGAGAGGACGAGCAGTACTTC
TRBV7-2,TRBJ1-1,NA,NA,17,CASSLRPGRLKNTEAFF,TGTGCCAGCAGCTTAAGGCCCGGACGGCTGAAGAACACTGAAGCTTTCTTT
TRBV18,TRBJ2-1,NA,NA,14,CASFRGDSYNEQFF,TGTGCCAGCTTCCGAGGGGACTCCTACAATGAGCAGTTCTTC
TRBV7-2,TRBJ2-3,NA,few,12,CASSFFTDTQYF,TGTGCCAGCAGCTTCTTCACAGATACGCAGTATTTT
TRBV30,TRBJ1-2,TRBD1,NA,16,CAWAQFGDRGVGGYTF,TGTGCCTGGGCCCAGTTTGGGGACAGGGGAGTTGGCGGCTACACCTTC
TRBV5-1,TRBJ2-5,NA,NA,11,CASMGSSGQYF,TGCGCCAGCATGGGTAGCAGCGGCCAGTACTTC
TRBV19,TRBJ1-5,NA,NA,12,CASSYRNQPQHF,TGTGCCAGTAGTTATCGGAATCAGCCCCAGCATTTT
TRBV10-3,TRBJ1-1,NA,NA,14,CAIRPRQANTEAFF,TGTGCCATCAGGCCGAGACAGGCGAACACTGAAGCTTTCTTT
TRBV7-2,TRBJ1-2,NA,once,14,CASSLAPRNYGYTF,TGTGCCAGCAGCTTAGCCCCACGCAACTATGGCTACACCTTC
TRBV7-9,TRBJ2-3,TRBD2,NA,15,CASSLGGGDTDTQYF,TGTGCCAGCAGCTTAGGCGGGGGTGACACAGATACGCAGTATTTT